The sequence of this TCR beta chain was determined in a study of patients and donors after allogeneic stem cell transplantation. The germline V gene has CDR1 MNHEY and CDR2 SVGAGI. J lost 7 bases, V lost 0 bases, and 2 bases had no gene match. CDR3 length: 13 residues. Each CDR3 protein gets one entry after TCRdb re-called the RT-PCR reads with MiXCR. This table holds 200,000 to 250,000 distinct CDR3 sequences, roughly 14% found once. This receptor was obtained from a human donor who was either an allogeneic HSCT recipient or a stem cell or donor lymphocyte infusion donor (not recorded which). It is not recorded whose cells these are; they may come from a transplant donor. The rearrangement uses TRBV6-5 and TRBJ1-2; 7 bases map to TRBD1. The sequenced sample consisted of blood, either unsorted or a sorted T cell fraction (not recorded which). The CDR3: CASSYSGTAGYTF. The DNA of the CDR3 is TGTGCCAGCAGTTACTCCGGGACAGCTGGCTACACCTTC.